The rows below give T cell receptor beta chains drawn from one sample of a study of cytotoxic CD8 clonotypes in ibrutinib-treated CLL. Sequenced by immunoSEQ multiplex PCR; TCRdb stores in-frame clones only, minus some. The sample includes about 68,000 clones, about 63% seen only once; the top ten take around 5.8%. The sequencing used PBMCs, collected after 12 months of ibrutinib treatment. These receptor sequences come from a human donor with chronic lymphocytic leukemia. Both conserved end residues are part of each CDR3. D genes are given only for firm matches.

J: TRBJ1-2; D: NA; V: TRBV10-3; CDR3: CATVGGGNYGYTF
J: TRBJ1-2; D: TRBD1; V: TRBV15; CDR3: CATSRATGDLYGYTF
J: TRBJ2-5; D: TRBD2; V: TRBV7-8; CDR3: CASSLETSGGAGTQYF
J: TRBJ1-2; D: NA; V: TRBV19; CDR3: CASSIAAASYYGYTF
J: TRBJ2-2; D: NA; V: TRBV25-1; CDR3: CASSEWVTGLANTGELFF
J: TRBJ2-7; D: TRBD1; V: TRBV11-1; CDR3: CASTHGGQGNDEQYF
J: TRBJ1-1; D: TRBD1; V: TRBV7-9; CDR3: CASSLGQGNTEAFF
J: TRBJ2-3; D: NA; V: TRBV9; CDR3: CASNDGRTDTQYF
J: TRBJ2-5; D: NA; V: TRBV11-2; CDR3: CASPGPQYF
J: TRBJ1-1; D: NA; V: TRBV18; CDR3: CASSPQGWGTEAFF
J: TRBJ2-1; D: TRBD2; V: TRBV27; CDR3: CASRGGTLSSYNEQFF
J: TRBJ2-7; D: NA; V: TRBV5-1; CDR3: CASSFKQGPGEQYF
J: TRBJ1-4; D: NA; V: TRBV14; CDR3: CASSQDLPGSGEKLFF
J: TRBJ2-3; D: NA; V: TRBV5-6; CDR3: CASSLVSYQDTQYF
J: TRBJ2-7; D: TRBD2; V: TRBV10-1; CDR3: CASSDSTSGSYEQYF
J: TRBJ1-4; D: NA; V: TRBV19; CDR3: CASSPQQGKLFF
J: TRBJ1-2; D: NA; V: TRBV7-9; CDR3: CASSLGTVPNYGYTF
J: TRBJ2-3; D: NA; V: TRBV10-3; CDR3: CAISASTDTQYF
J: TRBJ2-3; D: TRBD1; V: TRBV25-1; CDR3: CASSATGVDTQYF
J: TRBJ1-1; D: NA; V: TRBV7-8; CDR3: CASSPILQGMNTEAFF
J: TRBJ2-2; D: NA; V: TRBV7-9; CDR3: CASSPLGVSGELFF
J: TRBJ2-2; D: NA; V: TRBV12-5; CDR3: CASGLGALAQGQTGELFF
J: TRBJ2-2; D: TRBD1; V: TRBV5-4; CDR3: CASRRDRGVTGELFF
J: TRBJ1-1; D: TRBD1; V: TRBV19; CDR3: CASSFDRGVGAFF
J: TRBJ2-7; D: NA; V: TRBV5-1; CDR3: CASSWDTSSYEQYF
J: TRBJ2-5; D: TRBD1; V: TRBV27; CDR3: CASSLDRGWQETQYF
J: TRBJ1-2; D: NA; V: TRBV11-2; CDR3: CASSFSGANYGYTF
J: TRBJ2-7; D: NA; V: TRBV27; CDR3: CASSSIARSSYEQYF
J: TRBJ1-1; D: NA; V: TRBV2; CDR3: CASSVAGVDTEAFF
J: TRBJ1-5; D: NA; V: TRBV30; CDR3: CAWSVQLRGTQPQHF
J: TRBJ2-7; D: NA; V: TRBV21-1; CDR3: CASSVWDRCFHEQYF
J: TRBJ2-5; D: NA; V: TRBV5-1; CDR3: CASSSDPSGETQYF
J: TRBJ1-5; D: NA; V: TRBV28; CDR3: CASSLAVKFRGNQPQHF